This T cell receptor (beta chain) was identified during a study of graft-versus-host responses after intestinal transplantation. Across the study: Multivisceral, liver-intestinal, or isolated intestinal transplants were received by the recipients. Once they had received anti-thymocyte globulin induction, all recipients took tacrolimus and steroids for around 3 years. Notes on the study in general: GvH clone levels peaked in circulation, and this peak was associated with early post-transplant HvG declines. The study found high graft-versus-host to host-versus-graft clonal ratios in allografts of patients with graft-donor T cell macrochimerism.

Only in-frame clones appear in the TCRdb table, and some are missing; sequencing was by immunoSEQ multiplex PCR. The table records 90,000 to 150,000 clones, 85% to 95% of them present only once. Germline lookup yields CDR1 MNHEY and CDR2 SVGAGI. V was shortened by 9 bases and J by 5 bases, with 20 bases between the two germline ends. The CDR3 length is 15 residues. Points on this clone: Its antigen is undetermined.

The input for sequencing was unstimulated CD4+ T cells sorted from spleen or lymph node cells, taken before intestinal transplant. The TCR was taken from a human donor who received an intestinal transplant. This chain links TRBV6-5 with TRBJ2-1; possibly TRBD1 for D (6 bases). CDR3 nucleotides: TGTGCCAGACGACCCCAGGGGTCCCTGGACAATGAGCAGTTCTTC. Protein: CARRPQGSLDNEQFF.